This T cell receptor (beta chain) stems from a study of cytomegalovirus exposure and HLA in healthy donors. Study findings and constraints: For cytomegalovirus status, the classifier reportedly gave diagnoses with high specificity and sensitivity. 87-base-pair reads could not separate some V segments, including TRBV6-2 and TRBV6-3. The authors enumerated roughly 180 TCR beta chains as linked to cytomegalovirus.

60 Vbeta and 13 Jbeta primers were used in PCR. The assay was immunoSEQ multiplex PCR, and TCRdb's table has in-frame clones only and misses some. The repertoire consists of approximately 170,000 clones, with roughly 80% occurring once and the leading ten covering 2.4%. With 1 base removed from V and 2 bases from J, the gap between germline ends came to 9 bases. Germline V gene sequence: CDR1 LGHNA, CDR2 YNFKEQ. The CDR3 consists of 15 residues. As regards this clone: Its matching antigen is unknown.

The sample comprised PBMCs. The chain links TRBV4-2 to TRBJ2-1, with unresolved D. This clonotype was sampled from a male donor in good health and CMV-seronegative. CDR3 in amino acids: CASSQVRSTYNEQFF. In DNA, the CDR3 is TGTGCCAGCAGCCAAGTGCGGTCGACCTACAATGAGCAGTTCTTC.